These 18 T cell receptor beta chains share one sample of origin, sequenced in a study of blood T cell repertoires in COVID-19. Repertoires were generated with immunoSEQ multiplex PCR, while TCRdb's copy carries only in-frame clones and drops some. This sample has approximately 260,000 clones, with 75% to 90% found just once. Specimen: peripheral blood. The receptors were gathered from a man in his 60s who had recovered from COVID-19.

The chain employs TRBV18 and TRBJ1-2, with TRBD1 matching over 8 bases. This CDR3 spans 13 amino acids. The V and J ends lost 3 bases and 5 bases, in that order; junction bases with no gene match: 2. Per germline, CDR1 KGHSH and CDR2 LQKENI. CDR3: CASSPDREYGYTF. DNA for the CDR3: TGTGCCAGCTCACCGGACAGGGAGTATGGCTACACCTTC.

The J gene is TRBJ1-5, the V gene TRBV2; possible D gene TRBD1, 6 bases. The germline CDR1 and CDR2 sequences are SNHLY and FYNNEI. The CDR3 spans 14 residues. The V and J ends lost 7 bases and 1 base respectively, with 11 bases between them. The CDR3 spells CASNLQGSNQPQHF. CDR3 bases: TGTGCCAGCAACTTGCAGGGGAGCAATCAGCCCCAGCATTTT.

The rearrangement links TRBV7-8 to TRBJ2-2; TRBD1 aligns across 11 bases. The CDR3 is made up of 17 amino acids. J was trimmed by 4 bases and V by 4 bases; bases with no gene match: 8. Germline V gene data show CDR1 as SGHVS and CDR2 as FQNEAQ. CDR3 sequence reads: CASSYLPGQGGTGELFF. CDR3 sequence (DNA): TGTGCCAGCAGCTACCTCCCGGGACAGGGGGGCACCGGGGAGCTGTTTTTT.

For the CDR3, the DNA is TGTGCCAGCAGGAAGGGGAATAGCAATCAGCCCCAGCATTTT. Its protein is CASRKGNSNQPQHF. The chain carries TRBV2 and TRBJ1-5, with a weak D call TRBD1 (5 bases). Germline loops: CDR1 SNHLY, CDR2 FYNNEI. Trimming cost V 6 bases and J 0 bases, with 9 bases left between them. The CDR3 has 14 residues. Drawing the rest from reference TRBV2 and TRBJ1-5, the complete variable domain is EPEVTQTPSHQVTQMGQEVILRCVPISNHLYFYWYRQILGQKVEFLVSFYNNEISEKSEIFDDQFSVERPDGSNFTLKIRSTKLEDSAMYFCASRKGNSNQPQHFGDGTRLSIL.

The gene calls are TRBV10-3 and TRBJ2-1; perhaps TRBD2 as D (6 bases). The V gene lost 6 bases and the J gene lost 5 bases, with 20 bases spanning the gap. The CDR3 is 16 residues long. Germline CDR1 and CDR2: ENHRY and SYGVKD. The DNA for the CDR3 is TGTGCCATCAGGGCCGGGGGTCGCGGGATCGACAATGAGCAGTTCTTC. Residues: CAIRAGGRGIDNEQFF.

This clone appeared a single time. V usage is TRBV3-1 (or the pseudogene TRBV3-2) and J usage is TRBJ1-2; D not resolved. The germline V gene encodes CDR1 LGHDT and CDR2 YNNKEL (reference sequence). This CDR3 contains 15 residues. With 0 bases removed from V and 8 bases from J, the gap between germline ends came to 16 bases. CDR3 protein: CASSQDSPRRVGYTF. CDR3 in DNA: TGTGCCAGCAGCCAAGACAGTCCGCGGAGGGTCGGCTACACCTTC.

This rearrangement joins TRBV19 to TRBJ1-5; TRBD1 aligns across 10 bases. Germline loops: CDR1 LNHDA, CDR2 SQIVND (reference sequence). CDR3 size: 16 residues. V lost 5 bases, J lost 4 bases, and 8 bases stayed unmatched. CDR3 in DNA: TGTGCCAGTAGTCCCACGGGACAGGGGAGAAATCAGCCCCAGCATTTT. Its protein is CASSPTGQGRNQPQHF.

The V and J genes are TRBV3-1 (or the pseudogene TRBV3-2) and TRBJ2-5; 13 bases fit TRBD2. With V trimmed by 4 bases and J by 1 base, 3 bases remained unmatched. There are 16 residues in the CDR3. Germline V lookup: CDR1 LGHDT, CDR2 YNNKEL (reference sequence). The CDR3 coding sequence is TGTGCCAGCAGCCCTGGGACTAGCGGGATCCAAGAGACCCAGTACTTC. Translating gives CASSPGTSGIQETQYF.

This clone has only one observation. The V call is TRBV6-2 or TRBV6-3, the J call TRBJ2-2; D is undetermined. CDR1 MNHEY and CDR2 SVGEGT come from the germline V gene. V lost 1 base to trimming and J lost 1 base, with 10 bases between them. The CDR3 runs to 16 residues. DNA for the CDR3: TGTGCCAGCAGTTACTACCTCCGACAGAACACCGGGGAGCTGTTTTTT. It yields the protein CASSYYLRQNTGELFF.

In this sample, this clone turned up a few times. The CDR3 region is CASSLVVGTGELFF. The CDR3 DNA is TGTGCCAGCAGCTTAGTAGTTGGCACCGGGGAGCTGTTTTTT. V and J are TRBV7-7 and TRBJ2-2; D is ambiguous. Germline CDR1 is SSHAT and CDR2 is FNYEAQ (reference sequence). This CDR3 region has 14 residues. Trimming took off 1 base at V and 4 bases at J, with 7 bases between the two ends.

The chain employs TRBV2 and TRBJ1-1, with 9 bases fitting TRBD1. The CDR3 length is 14 residues. From germline, CDR1 is SNHLY and CDR2 FYNNEI. V lost 8 bases and J lost 5; bases outside the gene matches: 9. CDR3 sequence (DNA): TGTGCCAGCGGGGGACAGGGAGCGGGGACTGAAGCTTTCTTT. Translated, it gives CASGGQGAGTEAFF.

V usage is TRBV28 and J usage is TRBJ2-5, with 8 nucleotides matching TRBD1. The CDR3 length is 14 residues. V trimming: 6 bases; J trimming: 1 base; junction bases outside the gene matches: 4. Germline-derived CDR1 and CDR2 are MDHEN and SYDVKM. CDR3 DNA sequence: TGTGCCAGCAGAGTCACAGGGGGCCAAGAGACCCAGTACTTC. Encoded protein: CASRVTGGQETQYF.

The gene calls are TRBV28 and TRBJ1-5; D gene ambiguous. V was pared by 5 bases and J by 4 bases, with 6 bases between. This CDR3 spans 12 amino acids. Germline V gives CDR1 MDHEN, CDR2 SYDVKM. The CDR3 nucleotides are TGTGCCAGCAGTAACCTAAATCAGCCCCAGCATTTT. Its protein product is CASSNLNQPQHF.

The chain recombines TRBV2 with TRBJ2-1; 7 bases map to TRBD1. Per the germline V gene, CDR1 is SNHLY and CDR2 is FYNNEI. The CDR3 sequence is 15 residues long. V was pared by 6 bases and J by 0 bases, with 5 bases of the junction left unmatched. As DNA, the CDR3 is TGTGCCAGCAGCCCGGACAGGTTCTCCTACAATGAGCAGTTCTTC. This encodes CASSPDRFSYNEQFF.

This sequence joins TRBV5-6 and TRBJ1-5, with unresolved D. The length of the CDR3 is 12 residues. V lost 3 bases to trimming and J lost 6 bases, with 7 bases between them. Germline CDR1 reads SGHDT; CDR2 reads YYEEEE. The CDR3 DNA follows: TGTGCCAGCAGCTGGGGAGGTCAGCCCCAGCATTTT. Protein product: CASSWGGQPQHF.

This chain uses TRBV15 with TRBJ2-7, with TRBD1 matching 8 bases. Germline V gives CDR1 LNHNV, CDR2 YYDKDF (reference sequence). The CDR3 consists of 18 residues. V trimming: 5 bases; J trimming: 1 base; junction bases outside the gene matches: 16. The CDR3 region has the DNA TGTGCCACCAGCGCCTACCGATTATTGGACAGGGATTCCTACGAGCAGTACTTC. Amino acids: CATSAYRLLDRDSYEQYF.

In its sample, this clone was seen once. This chain joins TRBV6-5 and TRBJ2-5; D is unclear. The CDR3 spans 15 residues. Germline values: CDR1 MNHEY, CDR2 SVGAGI. Trimming cost V 2 bases and J 3 bases, with 13 bases left between them. CDR3: CASSYSFGGEETQYF. The CDR3 bases are TGTGCCAGCAGTTACAGTTTTGGTGGAGAAGAGACCCAGTACTTC.

V is TRBV18 and J is TRBJ2-7; TRBD2 aligns across 11 bases. The length of the CDR3 is 18 residues. V gave up 2 bases and J gave up 4 bases; unmatched junction bases: 13. Germline CDR1 and CDR2: KGHSH and LQKENI. DNA for the CDR3: TGTGCCAGCTCACCAGGGCTTAGCGGGAGGGCCAGGGTATACGAGCAGTACTTC. Translated, it gives CASSPGLSGRARVYEQYF. The full variable domain, rest sourced from reference TRBV18 and TRBJ2-7, is NAGVMQNPRHLVRRRGQEARLRCSPMKGHSHVYWYRQLPEEGLKFMVYLQKENIIDESGMPKERFSAEFPKEGPSILRIQQVVRGDSAAYFCASSPGLSGRARVYEQYFGPGTRLTVT.